What follows is one T cell receptor (beta chain) and its context. Antigen: not known. Focal radiation and CTLA-4 blockade (ipilimumab) were tested in chemo-refractory metastatic non-small-cell lung cancer patients. Clones were sequenced by immunoSEQ multiplex PCR, and TCRdb holds only the in-frame ones, with some missing. The table shows tens of thousands of clones, with roughly 72% occurring only once. Germline V CDR1 and CDR2: SGHNT, YENEEA. The V gene lost 4 bases and the J gene lost 5 bases, with 14 bases spanning the gap. CDR3 length equals 14 residues. The sample comes from a study of radiotherapy plus CTLA-4 blockade in lung cancer. Study overall: Of the patients, about 20% showed objective responses and approximately 34% attained disease control. Notes on the study in general: TCR clones of tumor origin grew in blood after radiotherapy plus ipilimumab. Response, reportedly, was best predicted by interferon-beta along with early blood T cell clone dynamics.

The chain combines TRBV11-3 with TRBJ1-1; TRBD1 is a possible D gene (5 bases). The source is a human donor with non-small cell lung cancer who had stable disease on radiotherapy plus ipilimumab. Material: peripheral blood, obtained from a patient treated with radiotherapy plus ipilimumab. Here the CDR3 DNA reads TGTGCCAGCAGCTATATGGGAGGGGCGACTGAAGCTTTCTTT. It is translated as CASSYMGGATEAFF.